What follows describes a single T cell receptor beta chain. The data were obtained in a study of shared clonotypes between healthy human individuals. The length of the CDR3 is 15 residues. Trimming removed 2 bases from V and 1 base from J; junction bases left unmatched: 2. Germline V gene data show CDR1 as MNHNY and CDR2 as SVGAGI (reference sequence). TCRdb's table, derived via immunoSEQ multiplex PCR, lists solely in-frame clones and lacks some. The table shows fewer than 850,000 clones, with less than 80% occurring only once. Sequencing was done on a sample of memory CD4+ T cells sorted from blood. As for subset: CD45RA-negative fraction. This receptor was taken from a woman aged 25 to 45 in good health. This chain uses TRBV6-6 with TRBJ2-5; 9 bases agree with TRBD2. The CDR3 DNA reads as TGTGCCAGCAGTTACAGACTAGCGGCCCAAGAGACCCAGTACTTC. This translates into CASSYRLAAQETQYF.